What follows are 28 T cell receptor beta chains derived from one specimen sequenced in a study of cytomegalovirus exposure and HLA in healthy donors (dated by TCRdb to the late 2010s). The library was generated by the immunoSEQ multiplex PCR assay. The multiplex PCR relied on a mix of 60 forward primers for TCR Vbeta segments and 13 reverse primers for TCR Jbeta segments. Here the immuneACCESS table is served through TCRdb, limited to in-frame sequences with V and J called. Missing clones are a known gap in these copies; in checked studies unresolved V genes cover under half, and the rest lacks a known reason. The sample table holds some 110,000 clones, of which roughly 71% were seen once. The top ten hold around 2.8% of the sample. Sequencing was carried out using PBMCs. The receptors were sampled from a male donor in good health and CMV-seropositive.

V is TRBV11-2 and J is TRBJ2-5; D is possibly TRBD2 (5 bases). The J call could be wrong; TRBJ2-7 is a better fit for the DNA end. Germline CDR1 is SGHAT and CDR2 is FQNNGV. The CDR3 runs to 12 residues. CDR3 sequence reads: CASSSLGSEQYF. CDR3 nucleotide sequence: TGTGCCAGCAGCTCACTAGGATCCGAGCAGTACTTC.

The rearrangement uses TRBV5-1 and TRBJ2-3, with D possibly being TRBD2 (5 bases). In germline, CDR1 is SGHRS, CDR2 YFSETQ. The CDR3 totals 15 residues. The V end lost 0 bases, the J end lost 7 bases, and 15 bases lay between the germline ends. CDR3 coding DNA: TGCGCCAGCAGCTTGGAGGGCAGCGGTAGTCATACGCAGTATTTT. Its protein is CASSLEGSGSHTQYF.

In nucleotides, the CDR3 is TGTGCCAGCCTCCGGGGCGGGATAGGGGAAGCTTTCTTT. Amino acid sequence: CASLRGGIGEAFF. The genes are TRBV25-1 and TRBJ1-1; D may be TRBD1 (5 bases). Germline values: CDR1 MGHDK, CDR2 SYGVNS. Trimming removed 8 bases at V and 8 bases at J, with 18 bases between. CDR3 size: 13 residues.

V gene TRBV9 combines with J gene TRBJ2-1; weak D call: TRBD2 (6 bases). The CDR3 runs 14 residues. The germline V and J ends were trimmed by 4 bases and 4 bases, with 12 bases remaining between them. Germline-derived CDR1 and CDR2 are SGDLS and YYNGEE. Here the CDR3 DNA reads TGTGCCAGCAGCCCCCAGCTAGCGTACAATGAGCAGTTCTTC. This gives the protein CASSPQLAYNEQFF.

The rearrangement uses TRBV4-1 and TRBJ1-4; 10 bases fit TRBD1. The CDR3 sequence is 17 residues long. Trimming at V came to 4 bases and at J to 8 bases, leaving 13 bases not matched to a gene. The V gene's germline CDR1 is MGHRA and CDR2 YSYEKL. The DNA of the CDR3 is TGCGCCAGCAGCCTAGGAAGGGATCCGGGACAGGGGGAAAAACTGTTTTTT. Encoded protein: CASSLGRDPGQGEKLFF.

The chain is built from TRBV6-5 and TRBJ2-3; possibly TRBD1 for D (5 bases). Deletions cut 5 bases from V and 3 bases from J, with 15 bases between. This CDR3 spans 15 amino acids. The germline V gene encodes CDR1 MNHEY and CDR2 SVGAGI. The CDR3 region is CASSAVTVNTDTQYF. In nucleotides, the CDR3 is TGTGCCAGCAGTGCTGTGACAGTGAATACAGATACGCAGTATTTT.

The table lists this clone with a count of one. At one boundary the junction diverges from the germline segment, which might be a read error. The rearrangement uses TRBV5-1 and TRBJ1-2; no clear D gene. This CDR3 region has 20 residues. Germline CDR1 is SGHRS and CDR2 is YFSETQ. The CDR3 loop reads CASSLVPGNLVRSSNYGYPF. The CDR3 DNA sequence: TGCGCCAGCAGCTTGGTACCGGGAAATCTCGTCCGGTCTTCTAACTATGGCTATCCCTTC.

The chain is built from TRBV7-8 and TRBJ1-1; D uncertain. CDR1 SGHVS and CDR2 FQNEAQ come from the germline V gene. The V end lost 5 bases, the J end lost 1 base, and 8 bases lay between the germline ends. The CDR3 length is 13 residues. The CDR3: CASSPPRNTEAFF. In DNA, the CDR3 is TGTGCCAGCAGCCCCCCGAGGAACACTGAAGCTTTCTTT.

The rearrangement links TRBV29-1 to TRBJ1-1; D is undetermined. Per germline, CDR1 SQVTM and CDR2 ANQGSEA. The length of the CDR3 is 12 residues. The V end was cut by 4 bases, the J end by 0 bases, with 6 bases between. CDR3 loop: CSVVSLNTEAFF. The CDR3 bases are TGCAGCGTTGTATCCCTGAACACTGAAGCTTTCTTT.

This clone was picked up one time. The chain uses TRBV9 and TRBJ1-5, with D possibly matching TRBD1 (6 bases). The CDR3 totals 15 residues. V was pared by 4 bases and J by 1 base, with 12 bases between. Germline-derived CDR1 and CDR2 are SGDLS and YYNGEE. CDR3 nucleotide sequence: TGTGCCAGCAGCCAAACAGGGTCGAGCAATCAGCCCCAGCATTTT. It encodes CASSQTGSSNQPQHF.

This chain connects TRBV27 to TRBJ2-1; 10 nucleotides agree with TRBD2. The CDR3 has 14 amino acids. Per germline, CDR1 MNHEY and CDR2 SMNVEV (reference sequence). V was clipped by 9 bases and J by 5 bases; unmatched bases: 7. The CDR3 sequence is CASRSGLADNEQFF. The CDR3 DNA follows: TGTGCCAGTCGGTCCGGACTAGCGGACAATGAGCAGTTCTTC.

This chain uses TRBV5-8 with TRBJ1-1; 8 nucleotides line up with TRBD1. With 4 bases clipped from V and 6 bases from J, the junction kept 8 bases outside the gene matches. CDR1 and CDR2 from the germline V gene are SGHTS and YDEGEE. This CDR3 is 14 amino acids long. This chain's CDR3 is CASSTNRGRAEAFF. Written as DNA, the CDR3 is TGTGCCAGCAGCACAAACAGGGGGAGAGCTGAAGCTTTCTTT.

The J gene is TRBJ2-5, the V gene TRBV6-1; 10 bases are shared with TRBD1. The CDR3 is made up of 17 amino acids. Losses at the gene ends were 2 bases for V and 1 base for J; bases not matched to a gene: 7. CDR1 and CDR2 (germline): MNHNS, SASEGT. The CDR3 protein is CASSESRDRGSQETQYF. In DNA form, the CDR3 reads TGTGCCAGCAGTGAATCACGGGACAGGGGATCCCAAGAGACCCAGTACTTC.

The rearrangement links TRBV5-1 to TRBJ1-1, with TRBD1 identical over 11 bases. This CDR3 comprises 19 residues. CDR1 and CDR2 from the germline V gene are SGHRS and YFSETQ. V shed 5 bases and J 7 bases; nucleotides not matched to a gene: 22. The CDR3 nucleotides are TGCGCCAGCAGTCTCGTTATGTTGGGACAGGGGGGCGGTGAGGTTGAAGCTTTCTTT. Translated: CASSLVMLGQGGGEVEAFF. Together with reference TRBV5-1 and TRBJ1-1, the CDR3 gives the full variable domain: KAGVTQTPRYLIKTRGQQVTLSCSPISGHRSVSWYQQTPGQGLQFLFEYFSETQRNKGNFPGRFSGRQFSNSRSEMNVSTLELGDSALYLCASSLVMLGQGGGEVEAFFGQGTRLTVV.

This chain links TRBV27 with TRBJ2-5, with 7 bases identical to TRBD2. The CDR3 covers 13 residues. Looked up from germline, CDR1 is MNHEY and CDR2 is SMNVEV (reference sequence). The V and J ends lost 6 bases and 5 bases, in that order; junction bases with no gene match: 6. DNA for the CDR3: TGTGCCAGCAGAATTTCCGGGGGGGAGACCCAGTACTTC. This sequence encodes CASRISGGETQYF.

The chain joins TRBV5-1 to TRBJ2-7; 8 nucleotides line up with TRBD1. Looked up from germline, CDR1 is SGHRS and CDR2 is YFSETQ. The CDR3 totals 16 residues. The V segment lost 3 bases and the J segment 6 bases; nucleotides outside the gene matches: 14. CDR3 sequence reads: CASSSNTGGSLGEQYF. DNA of the CDR3: TGCGCCAGCAGCTCTAATACAGGGGGATCCTTGGGCGAGCAGTACTTC. Full variable domain (remainder filled in from reference TRBV5-1 and TRBJ2-7): KAGVTQTPRYLIKTRGQQVTLSCSPISGHRSVSWYQQTPGQGLQFLFEYFSETQRNKGNFPGRFSGRQFSNSRSEMNVSTLELGDSALYLCASSSNTGGSLGEQYFGPGTRLTVT.

CDR3 DNA sequence: TGTGCCAGCACAACTGCCGGCTGGGACAGGGGTTCCGGGGAGCTGTTTTTT. It is translated as CASTTAGWDRGSGELFF. The chain joins TRBV28 to TRBJ2-2; 10 bases align to TRBD1. V dropped 7 bases and J dropped 6; count of bases not matched to a gene: 14. This CDR3 spans 17 amino acids. CDR1 and CDR2 (germline): MDHEN, SYDVKM.

This sequence joins TRBV13 and TRBJ2-7; 8 nucleotides match TRBD2. Germline V CDR1 and CDR2: PRHDT, FYEKMQ (reference sequence). The CDR3 is made up of 18 amino acids. The V gene end was trimmed by 3 bases and the J gene end by 1 base; junction bases not matched to a gene: 14. The CDR3 DNA reads TGTGCCAGCAGCTTGGGCCGGGGTTTTAGCGGGGAATCCTACGAGCAGTACTTC. Encoded protein: CASSLGRGFSGESYEQYF.

The V gene is TRBV5-4, the J gene TRBJ2-7; 7 bases align to TRBD1. Germline CDR1 and CDR2: SGHNT and YYREEE (reference sequence). The CDR3 sequence is 14 residues long. With 4 bases clipped from V and 0 bases from J, the junction kept 4 bases outside the gene matches. CDR3 protein: CASSAGTDSYEQYF. The DNA for the CDR3 is TGTGCCAGCAGCGCTGGGACAGACTCCTACGAGCAGTACTTC.

The V gene is TRBV28, the J gene TRBJ1-2, with 7 bases lining up with TRBD1. J gave up 4 bases and V 6 bases, and 8 bases lay outside the gene matches. The germline V gene has CDR1 MDHEN and CDR2 SYDVKM. CDR3 length equals 14 residues. Here the CDR3 reads CASSEGQAFYGYTF. In nucleotides, the CDR3 is TGTGCCAGCAGCGAAGGACAGGCGTTCTATGGCTACACCTTC.

This clone was recorded once. This chain uses TRBV28 with TRBJ2-3; D possibly corresponds to TRBD1 (5 bases). CDR3 length: 11 residues. Looked up from germline, CDR1 is MDHEN and CDR2 is SYDVKM. Trimming pared 9 bases from V and 3 bases from J, leaving 7 bases between. CDR3 sequence: CASKGTDTQYF. The CDR3 bases are TGTGCCAGTAAGGGGACAGATACGCAGTATTTT.

CDR3: CASSAGLGTDTQYF. The CDR3 coding sequence is TGTGCCAGCTCGGCAGGGCTGGGGACAGATACGCAGTATTTT. The chain carries TRBV6-4 and TRBJ2-3; possibly TRBD1 for D (5 bases). The germline V and J ends were trimmed by 8 bases and 3 bases, with 15 bases remaining between them. This CDR3 contains 14 residues. Germline loops: CDR1 MRHNA, CDR2 SNTAGT.

This clone was detected a few times. The chain employs TRBV4-2 and TRBJ2-3; 8 bases map to TRBD2. The CDR3 is 16 amino acids. Per germline, CDR1 LGHNA and CDR2 YNFKEQ. The ends lost 4 bases at V and 2 bases at J; junction bases unmatched: 8. This chain's CDR3 is CASSPGLDLNTDTQYF. Here the CDR3 DNA reads TGTGCCAGCAGCCCGGGACTAGACCTTAACACAGATACGCAGTATTTT.

A few counts support this clone. This chain uses TRBV27 with TRBJ1-2; perhaps TRBD1 as D (5 bases). Trimming pared 2 bases from V and 4 bases from J, leaving 11 bases between. This CDR3 comprises 14 residues. Germline V gene sequence: CDR1 MNHEY, CDR2 SMNVEV (reference sequence). CDR3 amino acids: CASSLKGLSYGYTF. In DNA form, the CDR3 reads TGTGCCAGCAGTTTAAAGGGGCTTAGCTATGGCTACACCTTC.

CDR3 amino acids: CAWGQGFANEKLFF. CDR3 DNA sequence: TGTGCCTGGGGACAGGGGTTTGCTAATGAAAAACTGTTTTTT. The chain joins TRBV30 to TRBJ1-4; 9 nucleotides match TRBD1. From germline, CDR1 is GTSNPN and CDR2 SVGIG (reference sequence). The CDR3 is made up of 14 amino acids. V trimming: 5 bases; J trimming: 3 bases; junction bases outside the gene matches: 4.

This chain uses TRBV28 with TRBJ2-7; TRBD1 matches at 8 bases. The J segment lost 4 bases and the V segment lost 6 bases, leaving 14 bases of the junction unmatched. CDR1 and CDR2 (germline): MDHEN, SYDVKM. There are 16 residues in the CDR3. The CDR3 is CASSLELTGTGYEQYF. The CDR3 DNA reads TGTGCCAGCAGCTTAGAACTTACCGGGACAGGATACGAGCAGTACTTC. Complete variable domain (other parts from reference TRBV28 and TRBJ2-7): DVKVTQSSRYLVKRTGEKVFLECVQDMDHENMFWYRQDPGLGLRLIYFSYDVKMKEKGDIPEGYSVSREKKERFSLILESASTNQTSMYLCASSLELTGTGYEQYFGPGTRLTVT.

The V call is TRBV28, the J call TRBJ1-4; 8 nucleotides match TRBD1. The CDR3 totals 14 residues. CDR1 MDHEN and CDR2 SYDVKM come from the germline V gene. With 8 bases clipped from V and 6 bases from J, the junction kept 8 bases outside the gene matches. The CDR3 DNA reads as TGTGCCAGCGGAACAGGACAGGGTTATGAAAAACTGTTTTTT. It is translated as CASGTGQGYEKLFF.

The V gene is TRBV29-1, the J gene TRBJ2-7; D remains unclear. The CDR3 is made up of 12 amino acids. The germline V gene has CDR1 SQVTM and CDR2 ANQGSEA. The ends were cut back, 4 bases at V and 2 bases at J, with 9 bases in the middle. Here the CDR3 DNA reads TGCAGCGTTGGTATGCACACCTACGAGCAGTACTTC. This codes for CSVGMHTYEQYF.